This is a list of T cell receptor beta chains from one sample in a study of somatic mutations in cytotoxic T cells in rheumatoid arthritis. Repertoires were generated with immunoSEQ multiplex PCR, while TCRdb's copy carries only in-frame clones and drops some. The sample holds approximately 30,000 clones, more than 75% seen once. Sequencing was carried out using CD8+ T cells sorted from blood. These TCRs come from an adult with rheumatoid arthritis. The CDR3 runs from the conserved cysteine through the conserved F or W. The D gene is left open where the match is weak. Clone size is stated in some rows and not others, as once, few, many or a class when expanded.

>TRBV2|TRBJ2-6|-|-
TGTGCCAGCACCGTGGACAGCCCCCCTGGGGCCAACGTCCTGACTTTC
CASTVDSPPGANVLTF
>TRBV11-3|TRBJ2-1|-|-
TGTGCCAGCAGCTTACCCGGGCGGGATGAGCAGTTCTTC
CASSLPGRDEQFF
>TRBV18|TRBJ2-5|-|-
TGTGCCAGCTCCTCCGAAGCAAAGGGGACCCAGTACTTC
CASSSEAKGTQYF
>TRBV7-3|TRBJ2-1|-|-
TGTGCCAGCAGCTTATTGTGGGGGGAACCCCCCTCCAATGAGCAGTTCTTC
CASSLLWGEPPSNEQFF
>TRBV27|TRBJ2-1|-|-
TGTGCCAGCACTCCGGGGGCCTCCTACAATGAGCAGTTCTTC
CASTPGASYNEQFF
>TRBV4-1|TRBJ2-5|-|-
TGCGCCAGCAGCCAAGCCGTAGGTGGAGCGGCTCAAGAGACCCAGTACTTC
CASSQAVGGAAQETQYF
>TRBV19|TRBJ2-1|-|TRBD2
TGTGCCACCAGTTGGGCGGGAGACTATGAGCAGTTCTTC
CATSWAGDYEQFF
>TRBV7-9|TRBJ1-5|-|-
TGTGCCAGCAGCTTCAGTCGTAGCAATCAGCCCCAGCATTTT
CASSFSRSNQPQHF
>TRBV19|TRBJ1-2|-|-
TGTGCATCAGAGGGAGCCTACTATGGCTACACCTTC
CASEGAYYGYTF
>TRBV19|TRBJ1-1|-|-
TGTGCCAGTAGTATAGGGAACACTGAAGCTTTCTTT
CASSIGNTEAFF
>TRBV7-8|TRBJ1-2|once|-
TGTGCCAGCAGCTTTTCTGCGGACTACTACTATGGCTACACCTTC
CASSFSADYYYGYTF
>TRBV9|TRBJ1-3|few|-
TGTGCCAGCAGCGTGGGGGACTCTGGAAACACCATATATTTT
CASSVGDSGNTIYF
>TRBV2|TRBJ2-7|few|-
TGTGCCAGCAGTGAAGCTTCCGCTTACGAGCAGTACTTC
CASSEASAYEQYF
>TRBV6-4|TRBJ2-2|-|-
TGTGCCAGCAGTGACTCGGAGGGATCGAACACCGGGGAGCTGTTTTTT
CASSDSEGSNTGELFF
>TRBV15|TRBJ2-5|-|TRBD2
TGTGCCACCAGCCGACTAGCGGGAGGGACAGAGACCCAGTACTTC
CATSRLAGGTETQYF
>TRBV30|TRBJ1-1|-|-
TGTGCCTGGAGTGTACTGGTACCGAGGGAAGCTTTCTTT
CAWSVLVPREAFF
>TRBV6-5|TRBJ1-3|once|TRBD1
TGTGCCAGCAGTCATACAGGGGGCACGGGAAACACCATATATTTT
CASSHTGGTGNTIYF
>TRBV27|TRBJ2-5|-|-
TGTGCCAGCAGTTACTCAGGGGAAGAGACCCAGTACTTC
CASSYSGEETQYF
>TRBV5-1|TRBJ1-3|few|-
TGCGCCAGCAGCTTGGCGGGAAACACCTTCTCTGGAAACACCATATATTTT
CASSLAGNTFSGNTIYF
>TRBV4-1|TRBJ2-1|-|-
TGCGCCAGCAGCCTTCGCAACTCGGGACCGCAATACAATGAGCAGTTCTTC
CASSLRNSGPQYNEQFF
>TRBV27|TRBJ2-7|-|TRBD1
TGTGCCAGCAGTCCCGGGACAGGGGGCGAGCAGTACTTC
CASSPGTGGEQYF
>TRBV15|TRBJ1-4|-|-
TGTGCCACCAGCAGAGACGACCCCGGGACGGGGAATGAAAAACTGTTTTTT
CATSRDDPGTGNEKLFF
>TRBV21-1|TRBJ1-4|few|-
TGTGCCAGCACCCAGGGGACTAATGAAAAACTGTTTTTT
CASTQGTNEKLFF
>TRBV19|TRBJ1-1|-|-
TGTGCCACGAGGGGGGGGGCGAACACTGAAGCTTTCTTT
CATRGGANTEAFF
>TRBV7-2|TRBJ2-7|-|-
TGTGCCAGCAGCCCCGGGCGGGAGCAGTACTTC
CASSPGREQYF
>TRBV4-2|TRBJ1-2|-|-
TGTGCCAGCAGCTTAGATCTCCCGGGGGCCCCGACCTATGGCTACACCTTC
CASSLDLPGAPTYGYTF
>TRBV7-9|TRBJ2-7|-|-
TGTGCCAGCAGCTTAACGATGGGAGACAGGCACGACGAGCAGTACTTC
CASSLTMGDRHDEQYF
>TRBV9|TRBJ2-5|-|-
TGTGCCAGCAGCGTAGTTTCCAGGGTTGGAGAGACCCAGTACTTC
CASSVVSRVGETQYF
>TRBV7-8|TRBJ2-7|-|-
TGTGCCAGCAGCTTAGCAGCTACCTACGAGCAGTACTTC
CASSLAATYEQYF
>TRBV19|TRBJ2-7|-|TRBD1
TGTGCCAGTAGTATAGTGGGACAGGGGTCCCACGAGCAGTACTTC
CASSIVGQGSHEQYF
>TRBV12-5|TRBJ2-5|-|-
TGTGCTAGTGGCGGAGACAATGGAGGCCAAGAGACCCAGTACTTC
CASGGDNGGQETQYF
>TRBV10-3|TRBJ1-1|-|TRBD1
TGTGCCATCAGTGGGACAGGGGCCCTTAACACTGAAGCTTTCTTT
CAISGTGALNTEAFF
>TRBV19|TRBJ1-4|-|-
TGTGCCAGTAGTATAGGCAGGGGCACTAATGAAAAACTGTTTTTT
CASSIGRGTNEKLFF
>TRBV4-2|TRBJ2-1|-|-
TGTGCCAGCAGCCAAGTCTTGAGAGTTGAGCAGTTCTTC
CASSQVLRVEQFF
>TRBV29-1|TRBJ1-2|-|TRBD1
TGCAGCGTTGAGTGGGACAGTGTGGGCATTAATGGCTACACCTTC
CSVEWDSVGINGYTF
>TRBV5-4|TRBJ2-7|few|TRBD1
TGTGCCAGCAGCCCACCGGGACAGGACTACGAGCAGTACTTC
CASSPPGQDYEQYF
>TRBV5-5|TRBJ2-7|-|-
TGTGCCAGCAGCTTGGAGGTCAGGGAATACGAGCAGTACTTC
CASSLEVREYEQYF
>TRBV4-3|TRBJ2-3|-|-
TGCGCCAGCAGCCAAGGGGCCGGGAAGGGTTCAGATACGCAGTATTTT
CASSQGAGKGSDTQYF
>TRBV10-3|TRBJ2-1|-|-
TGTGCCATCAGTGACCCCAGGACAGTCTCCTACAATGAGCAGTTCTTC
CAISDPRTVSYNEQFF
>TRBV27|TRBJ2-1|-|-
TGTGCCAGCAGAGTGGACGGAATCTCCTACAATGAGCAGTTCTTC
CASRVDGISYNEQFF
>TRBV4-1|TRBJ2-1|-|-
TGCGCCAGCAGCCAAGAGGTGGGGGAGGTGGGCAATGAGCAGTTCTTC
CASSQEVGEVGNEQFF
>TRBV9|TRBJ2-1|-|TRBD2
TGTGCCAGCAGCGTAGCTACAAGCGGGGGAAACAATGAGCAGTTCTTC
CASSVATSGGNNEQFF
>TRBV11-2|TRBJ2-7|-|TRBD2
TGTGCCAGCAGCTTAGACGGGAGGTTGTACTTC
CASSLDGRLYF
>TRBV7-2|TRBJ1-3|-|-
TGTGCCAGCAGCTTTCCAGGAGTTTCTGGAAACACCATATATTTT
CASSFPGVSGNTIYF
>TRBV11-2|TRBJ2-1|-|TRBD2
TGTGCCAGCAGCGGAGGCCGGGAGGGCCCCTATGAGCAGTTCTTC
CASSGGREGPYEQFF
>TRBV28|TRBJ1-6|-|-
TGTGCCAGCAGTGCCACAGGTGCCGGGCGATCTTCACCCCTCCACTTT
CASSATGAGRSSPLHF
>TRBV9|TRBJ1-1|-|TRBD1
TGTGCCAGCAGCGCCTTTGGGGGACAGGGGGCAAGGGGCAACACTGAAGCTTTCTTT
CASSAFGGQGARGNTEAFF
>TRBV5-1|TRBJ2-7|-|-
TGCGCCAGCAGCTTTAGAACAGCTACCTACGAGCAGTACTTC
CASSFRTATYEQYF
>TRBV5-5|TRBJ2-2|-|-
TGTGCCAGCAGCTTGGCACTGTACTTAACCGGGGAGCTGTTTTTT
CASSLALYLTGELFF
>TRBV27|TRBJ2-1|-|TRBD2
TGTGCCAGCGGCCGTACTAGCGGGGGTTACAATGAGCAGTTCTTC
CASGRTSGGYNEQFF
>TRBV4-1|TRBJ2-7|-|-
TGCGCCAGCAGCCACAATCCGGACGGAACCTACGAGCAGTACTTC
CASSHNPDGTYEQYF
>TRBV2|TRBJ1-1|-|-
TGTGCCAGCAGTGAAGGGAGAAGGTTGTATACTGAAGCTTTCTTT
CASSEGRRLYTEAFF
>TRBV9|TRBJ1-1|-|-
TGTGCCAGCAGCGCGAACGCCGACAAGGGGCGCGTTGCTTTCTTT
CASSANADKGRVAFF